The clone carrying this T cell receptor beta chain was counted a few times. What it recognizes is unknown. The CDR3 runs to 13 residues. Trimming took 5 bases from V and 1 from J, leaving 9 bases between them. CDR1 is GTSNPN, CDR2 SVGIG, per germline (reference sequence). This sample stems from a study of response to subunit inactivated influenza vaccine. Findings and caveats of the study: Authors suggested each seasonal flu vaccination may recruit only limited numbers of new T cells.

MiXCR was run by TCRdb on the RT-PCR reads, yielding one entry per CDR3 protein. The sample shows roughly 700,000 distinct CDR3 sequences, around a sixth of them seen only once. The rearrangement joins TRBV30 to TRBJ1-3, with D perhaps TRBD1 (5 bases). The sequenced sample was PBMCs from blood, obtained 11 to 12 days after vaccination. This clonotype originated in a man between 50 and 59 years old who received an inactivated influenza vaccine. The CDR3 DNA follows: TGTGCCTGGGGGGCGGAATCTGGAAACACCATATATTTT. This translates into CAWGAESGNTIYF.